Listed below are T cell receptor beta chains from one sample, sequenced in a study of blood T cell repertoires in COVID-19. Assay used: immunoSEQ multiplex PCR; TCRdb lists only in-frame clones, some missing. The sample includes some 150,000 clones, roughly 84% seen only once; the top ten take 1% to 1.2%. The sequenced sample was peripheral blood. The receptor source for this set is a man aged 35 to 55 with acute or convalescent COVID-19. Each CDR3 is given with its conserved first and last residue. Fields, in order: clone size, J gene, V gene, D gene, CDR3 DNA, CDR3 protein. D genes are given only for firm matches. Some rows mark clone size as missing; the rest say once, few, many or name a class of expanded clone.

size: once
J: TRBJ2-7
V: TRBV25-1
D: .
DNA: TGTGCCAGCAGTGAGACAGAGCAGTACTTC
CDR3: CASSETEQYF

size: few
J: TRBJ1-1
V: TRBV19
D: TRBD1
DNA: TGTGCCAGTAGGTCGACAGGGGGCATCGGAGCTTTCTTT
CDR3: CASRSTGGIGAFF

size: once
J: TRBJ1-1
V: TRBV5-1
D: .
DNA: TGCGCCAGCAGCCCGGGGGAGGGCACTGAAGCTTTCTTT
CDR3: CASSPGEGTEAFF

size: .
J: TRBJ2-1
V: TRBV24-1
D: .
DNA: TGTGCCACCAGTGACCCACTTAAGGAGTTCAATGAGCAGTTCTTC
CDR3: CATSDPLKEFNEQFF

size: .
J: TRBJ2-7
V: TRBV5-6
D: TRBD1
DNA: TGTGCCAGCAGCGGGGACAGTCGGAACTCCGAGCAGTACTTC
CDR3: CASSGDSRNSEQYF

size: .
J: TRBJ2-3
V: TRBV7-6
D: .
DNA: TGTGCCAGCAGCCTCGACAGTGAATCTCCAGATACGCAGTATTTT
CDR3: CASSLDSESPDTQYF

size: once
J: TRBJ2-1
V: TRBV9
D: .
DNA: TGTGCCAGCAGCGTAGACCCGTCACCGCGGAATGAGCAGTTCTTC
CDR3: CASSVDPSPRNEQFF

size: .
J: TRBJ2-7
V: TRBV5-4
D: TRBD1
DNA: TGTGCCAGCAGCTCCGGTTTGACAGGGGGCTACGAGCAGTACTTC
CDR3: CASSSGLTGGYEQYF

size: .
J: TRBJ1-1
V: TRBV2
D: TRBD1
DNA: TGTGCCAGCAGTGACGGGACAGGGGGGACTGAAGCTTTCTTT
CDR3: CASSDGTGGTEAFF

size: .
J: TRBJ2-5
V: TRBV12-5
D: TRBD1
DNA: TGTGCTAGTGGTTTAGTCCCCGGGACAGAAGAGACCCAGTACTTC
CDR3: CASGLVPGTEETQYF

size: .
J: TRBJ2-7
V: TRBV30
D: TRBD1
DNA: TGTGCCTGGACCAGGGGGCCAGGAGATTACGAGCAGTACTTC
CDR3: CAWTRGPGDYEQYF

size: few
J: TRBJ2-2
V: TRBV5-1
D: TRBD1
DNA: TGCGCCAGCAGCTGGGACAGACTCACCGGGGAGCTGTTTTTT
CDR3: CASSWDRLTGELFF

size: .
J: TRBJ2-5
V: TRBV29-1
D: .
DNA: TGCAGCATACGAGATGGAGCGTCAGAGACCCAGTACTTC
CDR3: CSIRDGASETQYF

size: .
J: TRBJ2-7
V: TRBV5-1
D: .
DNA: TGCGCCAGCAGCTTGTGGGGAGAGGGCTCCTACGAGCAGTACTTC
CDR3: CASSLWGEGSYEQYF

size: .
J: TRBJ2-7
V: TRBV7-9
D: TRBD1
DNA: TGTGCCAGCAGCTTCCCTCGGGACAGGGCTAGTTACGAGCAGTACTTC
CDR3: CASSFPRDRASYEQYF

size: .
J: TRBJ2-5
V: TRBV5-8
D: TRBD2
DNA: TGTGCCAGCAGCTTGGGGGGACTAGCGGGGAACTTCCAAGAGACCCAGTACTTC
CDR3: CASSLGGLAGNFQETQYF

size: .
J: TRBJ2-3
V: TRBV4-2
D: .
DNA: TGTGCCAGCAGCCATGGGGGACTGTGGGGCGAAAGCGAGCGCACAGATACGCAGTATTTT
CDR3: CASSHGGLWGESERTDTQYF

size: few
J: TRBJ2-1
V: TRBV19
D: .
DNA: TGTGCCAGTAGTACGTTTTCCTACAATGAGCAGTTCTTC
CDR3: CASSTFSYNEQFF

size: few
J: TRBJ2-1
V: TRBV30
D: TRBD2
DNA: TGTGCCTGGAGTGTTTTGCTAGCGGGGGTCGGTGAGCAGTTCTTC
CDR3: CAWSVLLAGVGEQFF

size: .
J: TRBJ2-6
V: TRBV21-1
D: .
DNA: TGTGCCAGCAGCCTCCGGGCTGGGGCCAACGTCCTGACTTTC
CDR3: CASSLRAGANVLTF

size: .
J: TRBJ1-1
V: TRBV18
D: .
DNA: TGTGCCAGCTCACCATTCCGGGTTGATATGGGTGAAGCTTTCTTT
CDR3: CASSPFRVDMGEAFF

size: .
J: TRBJ2-2
V: TRBV10-3
D: TRBD1
DNA: TGTGCCATCAGATTCCGACAGGGGCCCGGGGAGCTGTTTTTT
CDR3: CAIRFRQGPGELFF

size: .
J: TRBJ2-7
V: TRBV6-4
D: .
DNA: TGTGCCAGCATTTGGGGGCTGGGATACGCGAGTGAGCAGTACTTC
CDR3: CASIWGLGYASEQYF

size: .
J: TRBJ2-2
V: TRBV29-1
D: .
DNA: TGCAGCGCCAGACAGGACCCCAACACCGGGGAGCTGTTTTTT
CDR3: CSARQDPNTGELFF

size: .
J: TRBJ1-1
V: TRBV9
D: .
DNA: TGTGCCAGCAGCGTAGCCCAGAACACTGAAGCTTTCTTT
CDR3: CASSVAQNTEAFF

size: .
J: TRBJ1-1
V: TRBV9
D: TRBD1
DNA: TGTGCCAGCAGCCCCAGGGGGACGATCCCTGAAGCTTTCTTT
CDR3: CASSPRGTIPEAFF

size: .
J: TRBJ2-3
V: TRBV19
D: TRBD1
DNA: TGTGCCAGTATGGGACAGCAAGTCACAGATACGCAGTATTTT
CDR3: CASMGQQVTDTQYF

size: .
J: TRBJ1-1
V: TRBV5-1
D: .
DNA: TGCGCCAGCAGCTTGGCCAGGGGAGGGACTGAAGCTTTCTTT
CDR3: CASSLARGGTEAFF

size: .
J: TRBJ1-1
V: TRBV7-9
D: .
DNA: TGTGCCAGCAGCTTGGGACTGGGAGCTTTCTTT
CDR3: CASSLGLGAFF

size: .
J: TRBJ1-2
V: TRBV5-1
D: TRBD1
DNA: TGCGCCAGCAGCCTGACAGGGGCCGACGGCTACACCTTC
CDR3: CASSLTGADGYTF

size: few
J: TRBJ1-4
V: TRBV5-5
D: .
DNA: TGTGCCAGCAGCTTGTTGGGACTGCTTAATGAAAAACTGTTTTTT
CDR3: CASSLLGLLNEKLFF

size: many
J: TRBJ2-2
V: TRBV7-9
D: .
DNA: TGTGCCAGCAGCTTCTTGTCCGGTGACACCGGGGAGCTGTTTTTT
CDR3: CASSFLSGDTGELFF

size: few
J: TRBJ1-6
V: TRBV5-1
D: .
DNA: TGCGCCAGCGGTGGGGGGAATGGTTCACCCCTCCACTTT
CDR3: CASGGGNGSPLHF

size: .
J: TRBJ1-1
V: TRBV12-3/TRBV12-4
D: TRBD1
DNA: TGTGCCAGCAGTGTGACAGGGCCCACTGAAGCTTTCTTT
CDR3: CASSVTGPTEAFF

size: few
J: TRBJ1-2
V: TRBV29-1
D: .
DNA: TGCAGCGTTGAAGACAGGAAGAAAGGCTACACCTTC
CDR3: CSVEDRKKGYTF

size: .
J: TRBJ2-1
V: TRBV12-3/TRBV12-4
D: .
DNA: TGTGCCAGCAGTGCACAGGGTACAGGTGAGCAGTTCTTC
CDR3: CASSAQGTGEQFF